The 32 T cell receptor beta chains given below trace back to one sample, sequenced in a study of cytomegalovirus exposure and HLA in healthy donors. PCR employed 60 Vbeta and 13 Jbeta primers. Clones were read by immunoSEQ multiplex PCR, and TCRdb kept only the in-frame ones, dropping some. The table shows 150,000 or so clones, with 77% occurring only once. The sample was PBMCs. These receptors all stem from a woman younger than 45 in good health and CMV-seronegative.

V and J are TRBV2 and TRBJ1-5, with a weak D call TRBD1 (6 bases). Germline V CDR1 and CDR2: SNHLY, FYNNEI. Trimming shortened V by 1 base and J by 3 bases, and 13 bases separated the two germline ends. This CDR3 is built from 16 residues. The CDR3 here is CASSEGDTYYNQPQHF. In DNA form, the CDR3 reads TGTGCCAGCAGTGAAGGGGACACATACTACAATCAGCCCCAGCATTTT.

The chain carries TRBV4-2 and TRBJ1-5; the D gene is possibly TRBD1 (6 bases). Germline V gene lookup returns CDR1 LGHNA and CDR2 YNFKEQ. The V end lost 0 bases, the J end lost 4 bases, and 10 bases lay between the germline ends. This CDR3 comprises 15 residues. The CDR3 DNA sequence: TGTGCCAGCAGCCAAGACGGGCAGGGGAATCAGCCCCAGCATTTT. It specifies CASSQDGQGNQPQHF.

The chain links TRBV11-2 to TRBJ1-1, with D uncertain. V lost 5 bases, J lost 8 bases, and 15 bases lay in between. CDR1 and CDR2 (germline): SGHAT, FQNNGV. This CDR3 has 13 residues. DNA of the CDR3: TGTGCCAGCAGCATCGTTGAACAAACCGAAGCTTTCTTT. Translating gives CASSIVEQTEAFF.

This clone is a singleton in its sample. The chain has TRBV6-6 and TRBJ2-1; TRBD2 matches at 10 bases. This CDR3 contains 15 residues. Germline V CDR1 and CDR2: MNHNY, SVGAGI (reference sequence). Trimming took 6 bases from V and 0 from J; bases not matched to a gene: 2. CDR3 amino acids: CASRLAGASYNEQFF. The CDR3 coding sequence is TGTGCCAGCAGGCTAGCGGGAGCCTCCTACAATGAGCAGTTCTTC.

V and J are TRBV9 and TRBJ2-1; 14 bases match TRBD2. The CDR3 loop spans 15 amino acids. The J segment lost 10 bases and the V segment lost 2 bases, leaving 5 bases of the junction unmatched. The germline V gene encodes CDR1 SGDLS and CDR2 YYNGEE. The CDR3: CASSVTSGGGREQFF. In nucleotides, the CDR3 is TGTGCCAGCAGCGTGACTAGCGGGGGGGGAAGGGAGCAGTTCTTC.

J is TRBJ1-2 and V is TRBV6-5; 9 bases align to TRBD1. From germline, CDR1 is MNHEY and CDR2 SVGAGI. V gave up 6 bases and J gave up 8 bases; unmatched junction bases: 4. This CDR3 spans 12 amino acids. Here the CDR3 DNA reads TGTGCCAGCAGCTATACAGGGGGCGGCTACACCTTC. Protein sequence: CASSYTGGGYTF.

This clone was observed a single time. The CDR3 nucleotides are TGTGCCAGCTTTGAGGGATTGAACTATGGCTACACCTTC. This gives the protein CASFEGLNYGYTF. The chain is built from TRBV6-6 and TRBJ1-2; D is undetermined. Deletions cut 8 bases from V and 2 bases from J, with 12 bases between. Germline loops: CDR1 MNHNY, CDR2 SVGAGI (reference sequence). CDR3 length equals 13 residues.

The chain carries TRBV15 and TRBJ2-6; 7 positions agree with TRBD1. This CDR3 is built from 15 residues. Germline V gives CDR1 LNHNV, CDR2 YYDKDF (reference sequence). V lost 2 bases, J lost 2 bases, and 0 bases stayed unmatched. The CDR3 loop is CATSRQGAGANVLTF. The CDR3 nucleotides are TGTGCCACCAGCAGACAGGGGGCTGGGGCCAACGTCCTGACTTTC.

CDR3: CASSPSGGETQYF. The CDR3 DNA is TGTGCCAGCAGCCCTTCGGGAGGAGAGACCCAGTACTTC. The chain links TRBV7-9 to TRBJ2-5; 7 bases line up with TRBD2. The CDR3 is made up of 13 amino acids. Germline loops: CDR1 SEHNR, CDR2 FQNEAQ (reference sequence). Unmatched junction bases numbered 4, after V lost 5 bases and J lost 4 bases.

This sequence joins TRBV7-9 and TRBJ2-4, with 8 bases identical to TRBD1. This CDR3 has 15 amino acids. V gave up 4 bases and J gave up 5 bases; unmatched junction bases: 7. Germline V gene lookup returns CDR1 SEHNR and CDR2 FQNEAQ (reference sequence). The CDR3 sequence: CASSSKGQVQNIQYF. In nucleotides, the CDR3 is TGTGCCAGCAGCTCCAAGGGACAGGTCCAAAACATTCAGTACTTC. The full variable domain, in which reference TRBV7-9 and TRBJ2-4 provide the parts outside the CDR3, is DTGVSQNPRHKITKRGQNVTFRCDPISEHNRLYWYRQTLGQGPEFLTYFQNEAQLEKSRLLSDRFSAERPKGSFSTLEIQRTEQGDSAMYLCASSSKGQVQNIQYFGAGTRLSVL.

The rearrangement uses TRBV19 and TRBJ2-5, with 8 nucleotides matching TRBD1. The CDR3 length is 14 residues. Per the germline V gene, CDR1 is LNHDA and CDR2 is SQIVND (reference sequence). In nucleotides, the CDR3 is TGTCCCCCTCAGAATCGGACAGGGCAAGAGACCCAGTACTTC. Protein product: CPPQNRTGQETQYF.

The rearrangement uses TRBV2 and TRBJ1-4; no clear D gene. V lost 3 bases and J lost 10, with 12 bases in between. CDR3 length: 13 residues. Germline loops: CDR1 SNHLY, CDR2 FYNNEI. This CDR3 is CASSDGEGGKLFF. CDR3 bases: TGTGCCAGCAGTGATGGGGAGGGAGGAAAACTGTTTTTT.

A few counts support this clone. The chain is built from TRBV2 and TRBJ2-3; 8 bases match TRBD1. The CDR3 is 14 residues long. CDR1 and CDR2 from the germline V gene are SNHLY and FYNNEI. With V trimmed by 7 bases and J by 3 bases, 6 bases remained unmatched. The CDR3 sequence: CASIRDRNTDTQYF. The CDR3 region has the DNA TGTGCCAGCATTCGGGACAGGAATACAGATACGCAGTATTTT.

V and J are TRBV6-5 and TRBJ1-2, with 12 bases identical to TRBD1. V lost 5 bases and J lost 5; bases outside the gene matches: 6. The V gene's germline CDR1 is MNHEY and CDR2 SVGAGI. This CDR3 spans 15 amino acids. The CDR3 bases are TGTGCCAGCAGTAAGGGGACAGGGGGCGCTTATGGCTACACCTTC. This sequence encodes CASSKGTGGAYGYTF.

V is TRBV6-5 and J is TRBJ1-6, with 8 nucleotides matching TRBD1. The CDR3 contains 13 residues. The germline gives CDR1 MNHEY, CDR2 SVGAGI. With 6 bases clipped from V and 7 bases from J, the junction kept 2 bases outside the gene matches. The CDR3 reads CASRGTGNSPLHF. The CDR3 nucleotides are TGTGCCAGCAGGGGGACAGGAAATTCACCCCTCCACTTT.

On this clone itself: Mismatch with germline at one junction end may stem from a read error. The chain joins TRBV6-5 to TRBJ2-7; no reliable D call. The CDR3 runs to 14 residues. Looked up from germline, CDR1 is MNHEY and CDR2 is SVGAGI. CDR3 residues: CVSSYVASSYEQYF. CDR3 bases: TGTGTCAGCAGTTACGTGGCAAGCTCCTACGAGCAGTACTTC.

CDR3 sequence (DNA): TGTGCCATCAGTGAAGGGCAGGCCCGAGAGGGCTCCTACGAGCAGTACTTC. Translating it yields CAISEGQAREGSYEQYF. The chain uses TRBV10-3 and TRBJ2-7; TRBD2 might be the D (5 bases). V was cut by 3 bases and J by 0 bases, with 18 bases left in between. This CDR3 is 17 amino acids long. CDR1 is ENHRY and CDR2 is SYGVKD in the germline V gene.

The chain employs TRBV6-5 and TRBJ2-1, with 7 bases lining up with TRBD2. Per germline, CDR1 MNHEY and CDR2 SVGAGI. CDR3 length: 15 residues. Unmatched junction bases numbered 5, after V lost 5 bases and J lost 1 base. CDR3 bases: TGTGCCAGCAGTCCTACTAGCGATTCCTACAATGAGCAGTTCTTC. Protein sequence: CASSPTSDSYNEQFF.

V and J are TRBV10-3 and TRBJ2-7, with 7 bases matching TRBD1. This CDR3 is built from 15 residues. Germline V lookup: CDR1 ENHRY, CDR2 SYGVKD. V shed 3 bases, J shed 2 bases, and the junction held 7 bases outside the gene matches. In DNA form, the CDR3 reads TGTGCCATCAGTGACCCCGGGACAGAAACCTACGAGCAGTACTTC. Encoded protein: CAISDPGTETYEQYF.

V and J are TRBV4-3 and TRBJ2-7; 8 bases fit TRBD2. The junction had 12 bases not matched to a gene; V was cut back by 4 bases and J by 4 bases. This CDR3 is 16 amino acids long. Germline V gene sequence: CDR1 LGHNA, CDR2 YSLEER. CDR3 in amino acids: CASSRSTAGDTYEQYF. Written as DNA, the CDR3 is TGCGCCAGCAGCCGAAGTACAGCGGGAGACACATACGAGCAGTACTTC.

This clone was seen more than once but under ten times. The CDR3 protein is CASSEGNSGAGVNTEAFF. In DNA, the CDR3 is TGTGCCAGCAGCGAGGGAAACAGCGGGGCGGGTGTGAACACTGAAGCTTTCTTT. This chain links TRBV13 with TRBJ1-1; maybe TRBD1 (5 bases). The germline V gene encodes CDR1 PRHDT and CDR2 FYEKMQ (reference sequence). The CDR3 consists of 18 residues. Trimming took off 5 bases at V and 0 bases at J, with 22 bases between the two ends.

The CDR3 DNA follows: TGCGCCAGCAGCTTGGAGGCGGGAGTCTCCTACAATGAGCAGTTCTTC. Amino acids: CASSLEAGVSYNEQFF. The V call is TRBV5-1, the J call TRBJ2-1, with 7 bases lining up with TRBD2. This CDR3 has 16 amino acids. The V gene end was trimmed by 0 bases and the J gene end by 0 bases; junction bases not matched to a gene: 3. The V gene's germline CDR1 is SGHRS and CDR2 YFSETQ.

The rearrangement uses TRBV6-5 and TRBJ2-7; TRBD2 matches 7 bases. Germline V gene data show CDR1 as MNHEY and CDR2 as SVGAGI. V trimming: 6 bases; J trimming: 5 bases; junction bases outside the gene matches: 10. This CDR3 has 14 residues. CDR3 in amino acids: CASRWTSQVHEQYF. The CDR3 DNA is TGTGCCAGCAGGTGGACTAGTCAAGTCCACGAGCAGTACTTC.

The chain links TRBV18 to TRBJ1-5; D not certain. Trimming stripped 0 bases from V and 3 bases from J, with 9 bases between. Germline V CDR1 and CDR2: KGHSH, LQKENI. The CDR3 runs to 15 residues. CDR3 in DNA: TGTGCCAGCTCACCACCCGGGAGGGCCAATCAGCCCCAGCATTTT. Its translation: CASSPPGRANQPQHF.

The chain combines TRBV19 with TRBJ1-5, with a tentative D call TRBD1 (5 bases). The V end lost 5 bases, the J end lost 5 bases, and 16 bases lay between the germline ends. The CDR3 is made up of 15 amino acids. Germline V lookup: CDR1 LNHDA, CDR2 SQIVND (reference sequence). In nucleotides, the CDR3 is TGTGCCAGTAGTTTGGGGGGAAACAGGCATCAGCCCCAGCATTTT. It is translated as CASSLGGNRHQPQHF.

The chain links TRBV19 to TRBJ2-2; no clear D. V dropped 1 base and J dropped 2 bases, with 5 bases sitting between them. Germline V gene data show CDR1 as LNHDA and CDR2 as SQIVND (reference sequence). The CDR3 sequence is 14 residues long. The CDR3 coding sequence is TGTGCCAGTAGTATAGGACAAAACACCGGGGAGCTGTTTTTT. Its protein is CASSIGQNTGELFF. Together with reference TRBV19 and TRBJ2-2, the CDR3 gives the full variable domain: DGGITQSPKYLFRKEGQNVTLSCEQNLNHDAMYWYRQDPGQGLRLIYYSQIVNDFQKGDIAEGYSVSREKKESFPLTVTSAQKNPTAFYLCASSIGQNTGELFFGEGSRLTVL.

The chain has TRBV9 and TRBJ2-4; no clear D. The V gene lost 4 bases and the J gene lost 8 bases, with 16 bases spanning the gap. Germline V lookup: CDR1 SGDLS, CDR2 YYNGEE. The CDR3 consists of 14 residues. This CDR3 is CASSLTPFVDIQYF. The CDR3, as DNA: TGTGCCAGCAGCCTGACTCCCTTCGTGGACATTCAGTACTTC.

This rearrangement joins TRBV4-2 to TRBJ2-5; D is undetermined. The CDR3 has 17 amino acids. Between the trimmed V and J ends, which lost 2 bases and 2 bases, there was a span of 18 bases. Germline V gives CDR1 LGHNA, CDR2 YNFKEQ. CDR3 DNA: TGTGCCAGCAGCCAATTAGTGGCGGTGAGCCCACAAGAGACCCAGTACTTC. Protein product: CASSQLVAVSPQETQYF.

V is TRBV2 and J is TRBJ2-7; 7 bases line up with TRBD1. V lost 6 bases and J lost 4; bases outside the gene matches: 6. Germline V gene lookup returns CDR1 SNHLY and CDR2 FYNNEI. The CDR3 totals 13 residues. The CDR3 is CASSKQGSYEQYF. CDR3 coding DNA: TGTGCCAGCAGCAAACAGGGGTCTTACGAGCAGTACTTC.

The V gene is TRBV29-1, the J gene TRBJ2-7; 8 bases match TRBD1. CDR3 length equals 14 residues. Germline CDR1 reads SQVTM; CDR2 reads ANQGSEA. J gave up 2 bases and V 1 base, and 4 bases lay outside the gene matches. The CDR3 DNA is TGCAGCGTTGAAGGGACAGGGAACACCTACGAGCAGTACTTC. Translating gives CSVEGTGNTYEQYF.

This chain connects TRBV18 to TRBJ2-5; the match to TRBD1 covers 9 bases. Germline values: CDR1 KGHSH, CDR2 LQKENI. Trimming removed 1 base from V and 5 bases from J; junction bases left unmatched: 5. CDR3 length: 15 residues. CDR3 sequence: CASSPLGTGLETQYF. DNA of the CDR3: TGTGCCAGCTCACCACTAGGGACAGGGCTGGAGACCCAGTACTTC.

The rearrangement joins TRBV6-5 to TRBJ2-2; D is possibly TRBD1 (6 bases). The CDR3 extends over 15 amino acids. Trimming removed 6 bases from V and 3 bases from J, with 14 bases in between. The V gene's germline CDR1 is MNHEY and CDR2 SVGAGI. In nucleotides, the CDR3 is TGTGCCAGCAGCCCCGGGACACAGGACACCGGGGAGCTGTTTTTT. As protein: CASSPGTQDTGELFF.